This T cell receptor beta chain was sequenced during a study of T cells in localized non-small cell lung cancer. Only in-frame clones appear in the TCRdb table, and some are missing; sequencing was by immunoSEQ multiplex PCR. The sample carries some 71,000 clones, roughly 86% recorded once. Study-wide findings and caveats: Adjacent uninvolved lung had the highest clonality, suggesting focused antigen responses. For the top 100 tumor clones, a median about 50 also appeared in adjacent lung. Owing to sequencing of a solitary tumor region, heterogeneity cannot be discounted. Higher T cell density in the blood was associated with longer overall survival, whereas higher adjacent-lung clonality associated with shorter survival.

As regards this clone: The antigen is not known.

The CDR3 has 16 amino acids. Material: peripheral blood, obtained before any cancer treatment. This TCR derives from a female donor at least 60 years old with stage I lung adenocarcinoma. The V gene is TRBV21-1, the J gene TRBJ2-7; TRBD2, as called in the table, went unchecked against the DNA. TRBV21-1 is a recognized pseudogene. CDR3 DNA: TGTGCCAGCAGCCAGACTAGCGGGGGGAGCTTTTACGAGCAGTACTTC. As protein: CASSQTSGGSFYEQYF.